Listed here are 4 T cell receptor beta chains from one sample, sequenced in a study of beta chain features in type 1 diabetes. Sequencing targeted expressed TCRB transcripts, as all isolated RNA had been reverse transcribed. Sequencing used immunoSEQ multiplex PCR; TCRdb keeps in-frame clones, though not all of them. The data hold about 320,000 clones, with about 15% observed a single time. Sequencing used central memory CD4+ T cells from blood. These receptors were taken from a man younger than 45 in good health.

Of note for this clone: Other DNA sequences in the same sample also yield this CDR3. The rearrangement uses TRBV9 and TRBJ1-1; tentatively, D is TRBD1 (5 bases). This CDR3 has 13 amino acids. Deletions cut 1 base from V and 4 bases from J, with 8 bases between. CDR1 and CDR2 (germline): SGDLS, YYNGEE. CDR3 loop: CASSVQGGTEAFF. The CDR3 DNA reads TGTGCCAGCAGCGTACAGGGAGGCACTGAAGCTTTCTTT.

The chain has TRBV9 and TRBJ2-7; D gene ambiguous. V was pared by 4 bases and J by 6 bases, with 11 bases between. Germline CDR1 SGDLS, CDR2 YYNGEE. CDR3 length: 12 amino acids. The CDR3 loop is CASSHLKGEQYF. Written as DNA, the CDR3 is TGTGCCAGCAGCCATTTGAAGGGCGAGCAGTACTTC.

The DNA for the CDR3 is TGTGCCAGCTCACCTAACCAACAGGGGCATGGCTACACCTTC. Its protein product is CASSPNQQGHGYTF. This chain uses TRBV18 with TRBJ1-2; 7 nucleotides match TRBD1. Germline V gene data show CDR1 as KGHSH and CDR2 as LQKENI. There are 14 residues in the CDR3. Germline trimming cut 3 bases from V and 6 bases from J; bases unmatched to any gene: 7.

The chain couples TRBV30 to TRBJ2-5; TRBD2 matches 13 bases. This CDR3 is built from 15 residues. The V and J ends lost 2 bases and 5 bases, in that order; junction bases with no gene match: 5. Germline values: CDR1 GTSNPN, CDR2 SVGIG (reference sequence). The CDR3 spells CAWSKGTSGAETQYF. CDR3 coding DNA: TGTGCCTGGAGTAAGGGGACTAGCGGGGCGGAGACCCAGTACTTC.